These T cell receptor beta chains were read from a single sample in a study of blood T cells in healthy people across ages. Each CDR3 protein is one row after TCRdb ran MiXCR on the 5' RACE reads. Of roughly 800,000 distinct CDR3 sequences detected, approximately 55% appear once; the ten largest clones hold under 50%. Specimen: blood. These receptors all come from a man older than 75 in good health. Both conserved end residues are part of each CDR3. A D gene is named only where the DNA matches it firmly. Clone size appears in some rows only: once, few, many, or a class for an expanded clone.

d_call j_call clone_size v_call cdr3_nt cdr3_aa
TRBD1 TRBJ2-7 NA TRBV28 TGTGCCACTAACACCGGGACAGGGGGCTTCGAGCAGTACTTC CATNTGTGGFEQYF
NA TRBJ2-7 few TRBV20-1 TGCAGTGCTAGGGTAGTAACGGAGCAGTACTTC CSARVVTEQYF
NA TRBJ2-1 NA TRBV20-1 TGCAGTGCTAGTTGGTGGGGGAGCTACAATGAGCAGTTCTTC CSASWWGSYNEQFF
NA TRBJ2-1 few TRBV20-1 TGCAGTGCTAGCCTCCGGGGCACTGAGCAGTTCTTC CSASLRGTEQFF
TRBD1 TRBJ2-7 few TRBV25-1 TGTGCCACCTCCGGGACAGCCATGTACGAGCAGTACTTC CATSGTAMYEQYF
TRBD2 TRBJ2-1 NA TRBV7-9 TGTGCCAGCAGCTTGAGGGGGACTAGTCTGTTCTTC CASSLRGTSLFF
TRBD2 TRBJ2-3 NA TRBV9 TGTGCCAGCAGCCCAGCCCCCCGACTAGCCGTGACAGATACGCAGTATTTT CASSPAPRLAVTDTQYF
NA TRBJ2-5 NA TRBV25-1 TGTGCCTCGGAAGGAGAGACCCAGTACTTC CASEGETQYF
TRBD2 TRBJ2-1 few TRBV29-1 TGCAGCGGCCACCTGACTAGCGGAGCCTACAATGAGCAGTTCTTC CSGHLTSGAYNEQFF
NA TRBJ1-1 NA TRBV4-1 TGCGCCAGCAGCCATCTCGGGGGCGGCAAGAACACTGAAGCTTTCTTT CASSHLGGGKNTEAFF
TRBD2 TRBJ2-1 NA TRBV20-1 TGCAGTGCCGAGGCGGGAGGAGTCTACAATGAGCAGTTCTTC CSAEAGGVYNEQFF
TRBD2 TRBJ2-2 NA TRBV10-3 TGTGCCATCAGCCTAGCGGGAGGGAACACCGGGGAGCTGTTTTTT CAISLAGGNTGELFF